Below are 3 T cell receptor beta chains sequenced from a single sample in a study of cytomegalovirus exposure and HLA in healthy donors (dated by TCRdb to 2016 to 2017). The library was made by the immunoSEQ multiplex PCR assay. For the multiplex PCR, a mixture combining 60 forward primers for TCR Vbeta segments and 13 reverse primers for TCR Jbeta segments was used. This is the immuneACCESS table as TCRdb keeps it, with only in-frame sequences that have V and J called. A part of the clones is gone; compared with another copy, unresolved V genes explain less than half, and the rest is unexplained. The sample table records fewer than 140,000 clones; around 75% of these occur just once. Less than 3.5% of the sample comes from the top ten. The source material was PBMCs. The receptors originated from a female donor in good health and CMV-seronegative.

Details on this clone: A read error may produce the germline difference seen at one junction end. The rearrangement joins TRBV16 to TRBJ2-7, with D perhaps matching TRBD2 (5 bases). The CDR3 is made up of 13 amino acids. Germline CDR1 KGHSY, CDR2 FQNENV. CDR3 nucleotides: TGTGCCAGCGGCCAACGAGGGTGGTACGAGCAGTACTTC. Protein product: CASGQRGWYEQYF. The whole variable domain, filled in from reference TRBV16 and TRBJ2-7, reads GEEVAQTPKHLVRGEGQKAKLYCAPIKGHSYVFWYQQVLKNEFKFLISFQNENVFDETGMPKERFSAKCLPNSPCSLEIQATKLEDSAVYFCASGQRGWYEQYFGPGTRLTVT.

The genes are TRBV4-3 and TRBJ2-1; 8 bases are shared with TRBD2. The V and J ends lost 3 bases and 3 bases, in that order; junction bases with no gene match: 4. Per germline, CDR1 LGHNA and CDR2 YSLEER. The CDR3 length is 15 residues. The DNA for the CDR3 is TGCGCCAGCAGCCAGATAGCGGGGATCTACAATGAGCAGTTCTTC. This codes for CASSQIAGIYNEQFF.

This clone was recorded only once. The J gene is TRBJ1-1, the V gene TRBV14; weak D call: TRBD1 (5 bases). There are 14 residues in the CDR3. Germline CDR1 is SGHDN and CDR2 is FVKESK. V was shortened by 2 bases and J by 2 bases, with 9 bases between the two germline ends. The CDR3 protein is CASSQYQGNTEAFF. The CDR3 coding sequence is TGTGCCAGCAGCCAATATCAGGGAAACACTGAAGCTTTCTTT.